Below are 30 T cell receptor beta chains sequenced from a single sample in a study of cytomegalovirus exposure and HLA in healthy donors. PCR primers comprised 60 Vbeta and 13 Jbeta primers. Produced via immunoSEQ multiplex PCR; TCRdb's table is partial and in-frame only. The repertoire consists of 150,000 or so clones, with 74% occurring once and the leading ten covering around 2.3%. Sequencing input: PBMCs. These receptors were taken from a man in his thirties or forties in good health and CMV-seronegative.

Details on this clone: Other DNA sequences of this sample code for an identical CDR3. The genes are TRBV28 and TRBJ1-2, with TRBD1 identical over 7 bases. CDR3 length equals 13 residues. Trimming cost V 4 bases and J 4 bases; bases outside gene matches: 3. The germline CDR1 and CDR2 sequences are MDHEN and SYDVKM. Here the CDR3 reads CASSSGGGYGYTF. The DNA for the CDR3 is TGTGCCAGCAGTTCAGGGGGTGGCTATGGCTACACCTTC.

This clone has a handful of counts. The chain has TRBV9 and TRBJ2-7, with TRBD2 matching over 7 bases. CDR1 SGDLS and CDR2 YYNGEE come from the germline V gene. The CDR3 spans 15 residues. J gave up 0 bases and V 1 base, and 4 bases lay outside the gene matches. The CDR3 is CASSVSASGSYEQYF. The CDR3 DNA follows: TGTGCCAGCAGCGTATCGGCTAGCGGCTCCTACGAGCAGTACTTC.

The chain links TRBV7-9 to TRBJ2-7, with 11 bases fitting TRBD1. Germline V gene sequence: CDR1 SEHNR, CDR2 FQNEAQ (reference sequence). The CDR3 is made up of 18 amino acids. After removal of 0 bases from V and 0 bases from J, the junction contained 7 bases not matched to a gene. The CDR3 region has the DNA TGTGCCAGCAGCTTAGCAGGGACAGGGGGTCCGCACTCCTACGAGCAGTACTTC. It specifies CASSLAGTGGPHSYEQYF.

The chain employs TRBV5-1 and TRBJ1-1; D remains ambiguous. The length of the CDR3 is 14 residues. V lost 3 bases and J 1 base, leaving 10 bases between the germline ends. In germline, CDR1 is SGHRS, CDR2 YFSETQ. This chain's CDR3 is CASSSNLGNTEAFF. The CDR3 DNA follows: TGCGCCAGCAGCTCCAATCTAGGGAACACTGAAGCTTTCTTT.

The J gene is TRBJ2-1, the V gene TRBV6-5; 10 bases align to TRBD2. Germline V gene lookup returns CDR1 MNHEY and CDR2 SVGAGI. V gave up 4 bases and J gave up 7 bases; unmatched junction bases: 4. The CDR3 extends over 14 amino acids. CDR3 DNA: TGTGCCAGCAGTTTAGGACTAGCGGTAAATGAGCAGTTCTTC. Its protein product is CASSLGLAVNEQFF.

This clone appeared a few times. The genes are TRBV28 and TRBJ1-2, with TRBD1 matching 9 bases. The CDR3 contains 16 residues. Germline values: CDR1 MDHEN, CDR2 SYDVKM. V shed 1 base and J 3 bases; nucleotides not matched to a gene: 6. The CDR3 sequence: CASSLFLGQGHYGYTF. The DNA for the CDR3 is TGTGCCAGCAGTTTATTCCTTGGACAGGGGCACTATGGCTACACCTTC.

The chain recombines TRBV11-2 with TRBJ2-3; 8 nucleotides align to TRBD1. V dropped 3 bases and J dropped 1; count of bases not matched to a gene: 0. This CDR3 is 14 amino acids long. From germline, CDR1 is SGHAT and CDR2 FQNNGV. The CDR3 is CASSLTGGTDTQYF. For the CDR3, the DNA is TGTGCCAGCAGCTTGACAGGGGGCACAGATACGCAGTATTTT.

This chain connects TRBV28 to TRBJ1-4; the D gene is possibly TRBD1 (5 bases). V was shortened by 5 bases and J by 11 bases, with 12 bases between the two germline ends. The CDR3 has 12 amino acids. Germline lookup yields CDR1 MDHEN and CDR2 SYDVKM. This chain's CDR3 is CASSTQTEKLFF. The CDR3 nucleotides are TGTGCCAGCAGTACCCAGACAGAGAAACTGTTTTTT.

V is TRBV5-4 and J is TRBJ2-7; 12 nucleotides match TRBD2. The CDR3 runs to 14 residues. Germline CDR1 and CDR2: SGHNT and YYREEE (reference sequence). With 4 bases clipped from V and 2 bases from J, the junction kept 1 base outside the gene matches. CDR3 in amino acids: CASSRTSGTYEQYF. The CDR3 DNA sequence: TGTGCCAGCAGCCGGACTAGCGGGACCTACGAGCAGTACTTC.

The rearrangement links TRBV18 to TRBJ2-1; D gene unclear. Trimming stripped 0 bases from V and 1 base from J, with 10 bases between. The CDR3 is 16 residues long. Germline CDR1 reads KGHSH; CDR2 reads LQKENI. This CDR3 reads CASSPPSTPSYNEQFF. In DNA, the CDR3 is TGTGCCAGCTCACCACCGTCAACTCCGTCCTACAATGAGCAGTTCTTC. Looking up the rest from reference TRBV18 and TRBJ2-1 gives the full variable domain: NAGVMQNPRHLVRRRGQEARLRCSPMKGHSHVYWYRQLPEEGLKFMVYLQKENIIDESGMPKERFSAEFPKEGPSILRIQQVVRGDSAAYFCASSPPSTPSYNEQFFGPGTRLTVL.

The chain uses TRBV19 and TRBJ2-1, with TRBD2 identical over 15 bases. J gave up 9 bases and V 5 bases, and 8 bases lay outside the gene matches. CDR3 length: 16 residues. The germline gives CDR1 LNHDA, CDR2 SQIVND (reference sequence). The CDR3 nucleotides read TGTGCCAGTAGTCCCGGGACTAGCGGGGGGCACGGTGAGCAGTTCTTC. It is translated as CASSPGTSGGHGEQFF. Full variable domain (remainder filled in from reference TRBV19 and TRBJ2-1): DGGITQSPKYLFRKEGQNVTLSCEQNLNHDAMYWYRQDPGQGLRLIYYSQIVNDFQKGDIAEGYSVSREKKESFPLTVTSAQKNPTAFYLCASSPGTSGGHGEQFFGPGTRLTVL.

This chain uses TRBV25-1 with TRBJ1-1; 7 bases line up with TRBD1. The trim removed 4 bases at V and 1 base at J, leaving 3 bases unmatched. This CDR3 has 14 residues. Looked up from germline, CDR1 is MGHDK and CDR2 is SYGVNS. Here the CDR3 DNA reads TGTGCCAGCAGTGCAGGGACAGAGAACACTGAAGCTTTCTTT. It encodes CASSAGTENTEAFF.

The gene calls are TRBV7-9 and TRBJ1-1, with D unclear. The CDR3 contains 12 residues. The germline CDR1 and CDR2 sequences are SEHNR and FQNEAQ (reference sequence). The V and J ends lost 1 base and 9 bases respectively, with 9 bases between them. In nucleotides, the CDR3 is TGTGCCAGCAGCTTAGGAGGGCAGAAAGCTTTCTTT. Its translation: CASSLGGQKAFF. Together with reference TRBV7-9 and TRBJ1-1, the CDR3 gives the full variable domain: DTGVSQNPRHKITKRGQNVTFRCDPISEHNRLYWYRQTLGQGPEFLTYFQNEAQLEKSRLLSDRFSAERPKGSFSTLEIQRTEQGDSAMYLCASSLGGQKAFFGQGTRLTVV.

This rearrangement joins TRBV4-2 to TRBJ2-7; D is unresolved. Germline CDR1 LGHNA, CDR2 YNFKEQ. V lost 0 bases to trimming and J lost 0 bases, with 6 bases between them. The CDR3 length is 14 residues. DNA for the CDR3: TGTGCCAGCAGCCAAGATTACAGCTCCTACGAGCAGTACTTC. It encodes CASSQDYSSYEQYF.

The chain has TRBV19 and TRBJ2-2, with 8 positions matching TRBD1. J was trimmed by 3 bases and V by 3 bases; bases with no gene match: 3. The CDR3 is 15 amino acids. CDR1 LNHDA and CDR2 SQIVND come from the germline V gene (reference sequence). CDR3 amino acids: CASSITGGHTGELFF. Written as DNA, the CDR3 is TGTGCCAGTAGTATTACAGGGGGGCACACCGGGGAGCTGTTTTTT. Complete variable domain (other parts from reference TRBV19 and TRBJ2-2): DGGITQSPKYLFRKEGQNVTLSCEQNLNHDAMYWYRQDPGQGLRLIYYSQIVNDFQKGDIAEGYSVSREKKESFPLTVTSAQKNPTAFYLCASSITGGHTGELFFGEGSRLTVL.

The chain carries TRBV6-5 and TRBJ2-2, with D possibly being TRBD2 (5 bases). Germline CDR1 is MNHEY and CDR2 is SVGAGI. The CDR3 sequence is 13 residues long. V lost 7 bases to trimming and J lost 4 bases, with 10 bases between them. The CDR3 loop reads CASTPAGTGELFF. The DNA of the CDR3 is TGTGCCAGCACCCCCGCGGGCACCGGGGAGCTGTTTTTT.

J is TRBJ2-1 and V is TRBV25-1, with TRBD1 matching over 11 bases. The V gene end was trimmed by 4 bases and the J gene end by 7 bases; junction bases not matched to a gene: 12. Per germline, CDR1 MGHDK and CDR2 SYGVNS. This CDR3 has 17 residues. The CDR3, as DNA: TGTGCCAGCAGTGGAAATCAGGGACAGGGGGTAGGGAATGAGCAGTTCTTC. Translating it yields CASSGNQGQGVGNEQFF. Full variable domain (missing parts from reference TRBV25-1 and TRBJ2-1): EADIYQTPRYLVIGTGKKITLECSQTMGHDKMYWYQQDPGMELHLIHYSYGVNSTEKGDLSSESTVSRIRTEHFPLTLESARPSHTSQYLCASSGNQGQGVGNEQFFGPGTRLTVL.

The chain joins TRBV4-1 to TRBJ2-7; TRBD1 agrees at 9 bases. The V gene end was trimmed by 4 bases and the J gene end by 0 bases; junction bases not matched to a gene: 4. The germline V gene has CDR1 MGHRA and CDR2 YSYEKL. The CDR3 has 15 residues. The CDR3 reads CASSLTGGSSYEQYF. In nucleotides, the CDR3 is TGCGCCAGCAGCCTGACAGGGGGGAGCTCCTACGAGCAGTACTTC.

The chain couples TRBV4-2 to TRBJ1-5; 9 bases are shared with TRBD1. Per germline, CDR1 LGHNA and CDR2 YNFKEQ. The CDR3 loop spans 15 amino acids. V shed 3 bases and J 5 bases; nucleotides not matched to a gene: 5. Written as DNA, the CDR3 is TGTGCCAGCAGCCAGAGGACAGGGGTGGATCAGCCCCAGCATTTT. This codes for CASSQRTGVDQPQHF.

The chain combines TRBV5-1 with TRBJ1-3; 8 positions match TRBD1. Germline CDR1 is SGHRS and CDR2 is YFSETQ. V shed 4 bases and J 0 bases; nucleotides not matched to a gene: 0. This CDR3 is built from 14 residues. This CDR3 is CASSGQGSGNTIYF. For the CDR3, the DNA is TGCGCCAGCAGCGGACAGGGCTCTGGAAACACCATATATTTT.

The chain uses TRBV6-1 and TRBJ1-4; 7 bases map to TRBD1. From germline, CDR1 is MNHNS and CDR2 SASEGT. The CDR3 consists of 14 residues. The V and J ends lost 6 bases and 8 bases, in that order; junction bases with no gene match: 9. CDR3 sequence reads: CASRNWDSEEKLFF. DNA for the CDR3: TGTGCCAGCAGGAATTGGGACAGCGAAGAAAAACTGTTTTTT.

The chain links TRBV7-2 to TRBJ2-1; D is unclear. Germline CDR1 SGHTA, CDR2 FQGNSA. The CDR3 loop spans 13 amino acids. V shed 4 bases and J shed 2 bases, with 6 bases lying between them. This chain's CDR3 is CASSSEPYNEQFF. The CDR3 DNA reads as TGTGCCAGCAGCTCCGAGCCCTACAATGAGCAGTTCTTC. The whole variable domain, filled in from reference TRBV7-2 and TRBJ2-1, reads GAGVSQSPSNKVTEKGKDVELRCDPISGHTALYWYRQSLGQGLEFLIYFQGNSAPDKSGLPSDRFSAERTGGSVSTLTIQRTQQEDSAVYLCASSSEPYNEQFFGPGTRLTVL.

J is TRBJ1-5 and V is TRBV1; the table names TRBD1, a call not compared with the DNA. TRBV1 has pseudogene status. There are 12 residues in the CDR3. The DNA for the CDR3 is TGCACCAGCAGCGGCCCTAATCAGCCCCAGCATTTT. Translated: CTSSGPNQPQHF.

The rearrangement joins TRBV28 to TRBJ2-3; 7 bases fit TRBD2. CDR3 length: 16 residues. After removal of 1 base from V and 2 bases from J, the junction contained 6 bases not matched to a gene. Germline V gene data show CDR1 as MDHEN and CDR2 as SYDVKM. The CDR3 DNA reads TGTGCCAGCAGTTTATTCCGGACTAGTTTCACAGATACGCAGTATTTT. Encoded protein: CASSLFRTSFTDTQYF.

This clone has a single count. The V gene is TRBV6-5, the J gene TRBJ1-1; 9 bases fit TRBD1. From germline, CDR1 is MNHEY and CDR2 SVGAGI. This CDR3 is 15 amino acids long. Trimming took 6 bases from V and 5 from J; bases not matched to a gene: 10. The CDR3 is CASRLGQGSRTEAFF. DNA of the CDR3: TGTGCCAGCAGATTGGGACAGGGAAGCAGGACTGAAGCTTTCTTT.

Only a few counts were recorded for this clone. V and J are TRBV5-6 and TRBJ1-5, with 11 bases identical to TRBD1. With 4 bases clipped from V and 2 bases from J, the junction kept 8 bases outside the gene matches. CDR3 length equals 17 residues. The germline CDR1 and CDR2 sequences are SGHDT and YYEEEE. The CDR3 protein is CASSLRGTGGGNQPQHF. As DNA, the CDR3 is TGTGCCAGCAGCCTCCGGGGGACAGGGGGAGGCAATCAGCCCCAGCATTTT.

Points on this clone: The junction and the germline gene differ at one end; a read error may be behind it. The sample carries other DNA sequences with the same CDR3. V is TRBV6-1 and J is TRBJ1-1; the D gene is possibly TRBD1 (6 bases). Looked up from germline, CDR1 is MNHNS and CDR2 is SASEGT. CDR3 length: 13 amino acids. The CDR3 nucleotides are TGTGCCAGCAGCCGTGGACAGCTCACTGAGGCTTTCTTT. This codes for CASSRGQLTEAFF.

This clone was counted once. The chain has TRBV4-2 and TRBJ2-7; D may be TRBD2 (6 bases). The germline CDR1 and CDR2 sequences are LGHNA and YNFKEQ. V lost 0 bases to trimming and J lost 6 bases, with 21 bases between them. CDR3 size: 17 residues. The CDR3 nucleotides read TGTGCCAGCAGCCAAGAAGTCCTCGGGTGGAGGGCAGGCGAGCAGTACTTC. This gives the protein CASSQEVLGWRAGEQYF.

V is TRBV14 and J is TRBJ1-6, with D maybe TRBD1 (5 bases). CDR1 SGHDN and CDR2 FVKESK come from the germline V gene. The CDR3 has 13 residues. Trimming took off 3 bases at V and 8 bases at J, with 8 bases between the two ends. The DNA for the CDR3 is TGTGCCAGCAGCCAGGGGCCTTATTCACCCCTCCACTTT. It is translated as CASSQGPYSPLHF.

The chain is built from TRBV6-5 and TRBJ2-7, with D perhaps TRBD2 (5 bases). The CDR3 loop spans 14 amino acids. V was cut by 2 bases and J by 2 bases, with 10 bases left in between. Germline lookup yields CDR1 MNHEY and CDR2 SVGAGI. CDR3 sequence reads: CASSYATGTYEQYF. The CDR3, as DNA: TGTGCCAGCAGTTACGCTACGGGGACCTACGAGCAGTACTTC.